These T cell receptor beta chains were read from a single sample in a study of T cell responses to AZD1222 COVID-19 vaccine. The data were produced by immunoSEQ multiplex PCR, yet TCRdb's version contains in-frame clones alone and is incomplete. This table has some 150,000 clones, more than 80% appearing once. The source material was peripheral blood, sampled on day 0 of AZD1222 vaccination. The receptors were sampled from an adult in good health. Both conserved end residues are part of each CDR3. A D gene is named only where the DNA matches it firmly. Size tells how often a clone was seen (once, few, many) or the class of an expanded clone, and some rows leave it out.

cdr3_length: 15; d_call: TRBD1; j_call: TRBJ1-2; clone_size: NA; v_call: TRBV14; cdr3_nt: TGTGCCAGCAGCACTCGACAGGGTTCGCACTATGGCTACACCTTC; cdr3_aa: CASSTRQGSHYGYTF
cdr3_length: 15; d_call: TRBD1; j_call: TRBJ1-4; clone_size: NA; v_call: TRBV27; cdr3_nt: TGTGCCAGCAGTTTGACAGGGCGGCTGATGGAAAAACTGTTTTTT; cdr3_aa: CASSLTGRLMEKLFF
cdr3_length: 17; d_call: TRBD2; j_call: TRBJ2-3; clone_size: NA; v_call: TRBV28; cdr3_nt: TGTGCCAGCAGCTCTTTCGGGAAGCGGGGCTACACAGATACGCAGTATTTT; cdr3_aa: CASSSFGKRGYTDTQYF
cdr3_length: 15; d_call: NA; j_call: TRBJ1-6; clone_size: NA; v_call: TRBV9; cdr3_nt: TGTGCCAGCAGCGTAGGGAACTCAGGGACGGAGCCCCTCCACTTT; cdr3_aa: CASSVGNSGTEPLHF
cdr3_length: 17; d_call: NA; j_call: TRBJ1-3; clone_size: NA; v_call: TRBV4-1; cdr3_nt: TGCGCCAGCAGCCGCACTCCAGGGTCTAGCTCTGGAAACACCATATATTTT; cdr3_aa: CASSRTPGSSSGNTIYF
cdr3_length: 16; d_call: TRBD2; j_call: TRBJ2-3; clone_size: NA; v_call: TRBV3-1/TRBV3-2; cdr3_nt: TGTGCCAGCAGCCAAGTAATTAGCGGGAGCTCAGATACGCAGTATTTT; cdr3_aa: CASSQVISGSSDTQYF
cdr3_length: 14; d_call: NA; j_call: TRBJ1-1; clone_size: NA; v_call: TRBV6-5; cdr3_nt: TGTGCCAGCAGACCCGGGACATCCAACACTGAAGCTTTCTTT; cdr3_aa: CASRPGTSNTEAFF
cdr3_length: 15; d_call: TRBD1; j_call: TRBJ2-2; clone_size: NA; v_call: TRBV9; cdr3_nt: TGTGCCAGCAGCGTAGATGGTGACAGGGGCCGGGAGCTGTTTTTT; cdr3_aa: CASSVDGDRGRELFF
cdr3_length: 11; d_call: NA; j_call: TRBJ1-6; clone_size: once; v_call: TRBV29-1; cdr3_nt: TGCAGCGTTGTATTCCGGCCACCCCTCCACTTT; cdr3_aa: CSVVFRPPLHF
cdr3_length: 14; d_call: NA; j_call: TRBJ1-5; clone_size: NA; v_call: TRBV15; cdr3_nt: TGTGCCACCAGCAGTTACACGGGTAGCCAGCCCCAGCATTTT; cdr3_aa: CATSSYTGSQPQHF
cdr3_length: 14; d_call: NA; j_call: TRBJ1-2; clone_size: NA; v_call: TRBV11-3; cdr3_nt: TGTGCCAGCAGCTTAGGACGGGGGCCTTATGGCTACACCTTC; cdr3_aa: CASSLGRGPYGYTF
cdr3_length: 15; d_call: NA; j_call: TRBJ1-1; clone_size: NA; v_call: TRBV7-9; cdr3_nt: TGTGCCAGCAGCTTTCGGGACGGTATGAACACTGAAGCTTTCTTT; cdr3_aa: CASSFRDGMNTEAFF
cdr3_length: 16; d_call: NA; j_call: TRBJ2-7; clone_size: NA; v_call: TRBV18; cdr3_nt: TGTGCCAGCTCACCATACGGGACAAGGGAGGTCTACGAGCAGTACTTC; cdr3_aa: CASSPYGTREVYEQYF
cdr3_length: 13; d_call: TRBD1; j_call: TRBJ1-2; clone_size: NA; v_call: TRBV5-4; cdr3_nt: TGTGCCAGCAGCCCTTGGAGGGGGCATGGCTACACCTTC; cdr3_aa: CASSPWRGHGYTF
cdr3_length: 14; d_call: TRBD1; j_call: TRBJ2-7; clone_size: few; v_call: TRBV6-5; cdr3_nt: TGTGCCAGCAGCGCCGGGACAGGGTTCCACGAGCAGTACTTC; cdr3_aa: CASSAGTGFHEQYF
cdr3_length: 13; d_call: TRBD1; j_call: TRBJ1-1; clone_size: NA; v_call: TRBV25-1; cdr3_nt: TGTGCCAGCAGTGCCCAGGGGGGCCAAAAAGCTTTCTTT; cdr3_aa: CASSAQGGQKAFF
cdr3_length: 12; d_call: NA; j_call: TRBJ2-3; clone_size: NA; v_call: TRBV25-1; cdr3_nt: TGTGCCAGCAGTGAGATCAGGGAAGCGCAGTATTTT; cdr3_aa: CASSEIREAQYF
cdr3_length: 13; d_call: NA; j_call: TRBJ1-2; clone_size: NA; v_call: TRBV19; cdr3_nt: TGTGCCAGTAGTGTTGGCGGAGTCTATGGCTACACCTTC; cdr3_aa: CASSVGGVYGYTF
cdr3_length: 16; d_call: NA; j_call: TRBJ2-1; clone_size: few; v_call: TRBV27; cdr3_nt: TGTGCCAGCAGTTTATCGATCTCATCGGTCTACAATGAGCAGTTCTTC; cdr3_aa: CASSLSISSVYNEQFF
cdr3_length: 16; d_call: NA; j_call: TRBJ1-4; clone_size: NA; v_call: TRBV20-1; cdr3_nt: TGCAGTGCTAGTACCAGTTTCGCCACCTCTAATGAAAAACTGTTTTTT; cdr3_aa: CSASTSFATSNEKLFF
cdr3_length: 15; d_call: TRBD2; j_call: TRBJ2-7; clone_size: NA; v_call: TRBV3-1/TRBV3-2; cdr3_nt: TGTGCCAGCAGCCGACTAGCGGCTCCCGGAAACGAGCAGTACTTC; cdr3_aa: CASSRLAAPGNEQYF
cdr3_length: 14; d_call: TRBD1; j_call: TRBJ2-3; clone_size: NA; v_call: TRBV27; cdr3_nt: TGTGCCAGCAGTGGGTACAGGGGGTTAGATACGCAGTATTTT; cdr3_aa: CASSGYRGLDTQYF
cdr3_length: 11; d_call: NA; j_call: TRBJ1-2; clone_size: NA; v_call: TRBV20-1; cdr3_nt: TGCAGTGCTACGGGAGTGGGGGGCTACACCTTC; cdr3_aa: CSATGVGGYTF
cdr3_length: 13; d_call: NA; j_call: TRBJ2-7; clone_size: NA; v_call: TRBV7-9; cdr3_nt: TGTGCCAGCAGCTTAGTTACAGGGGAGGGGCAGTACTTC; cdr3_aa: CASSLVTGEGQYF
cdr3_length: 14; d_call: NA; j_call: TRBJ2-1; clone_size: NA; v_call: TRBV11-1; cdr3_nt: TGTGCCAGCAGCTTAGTTGGTGGGAACAATGAGCAGTTCTTC; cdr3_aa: CASSLVGGNNEQFF
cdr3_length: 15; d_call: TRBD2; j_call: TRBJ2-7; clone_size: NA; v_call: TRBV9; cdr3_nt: TGTGCCAGCAGCGTAGAAAGCGGGGGGTCCTACGAGCAGTACTTC; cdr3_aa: CASSVESGGSYEQYF
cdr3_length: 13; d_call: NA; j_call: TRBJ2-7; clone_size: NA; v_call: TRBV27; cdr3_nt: TGTGCCAGCAGTTTCGGACTTGCCTACGAGCAGTACTTC; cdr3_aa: CASSFGLAYEQYF
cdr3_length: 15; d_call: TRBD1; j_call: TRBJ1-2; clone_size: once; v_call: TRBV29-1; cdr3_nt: TGCAGCGTTGAAGAGGGGACAGGGGAACCTTATGGCTACACCTTC; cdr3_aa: CSVEEGTGEPYGYTF
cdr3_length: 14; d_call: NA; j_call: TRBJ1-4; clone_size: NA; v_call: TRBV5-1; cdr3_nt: TGCGCCAGCAGCGCGGGGGGGCGCAATGAAAAACTGTTTTTT; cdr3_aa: CASSAGGRNEKLFF
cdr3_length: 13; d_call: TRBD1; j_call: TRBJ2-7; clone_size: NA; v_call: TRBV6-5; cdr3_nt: TGTGCCGGTCGACAGGGGGGAGGCTACGAGCAGTACTTC; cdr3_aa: CAGRQGGGYEQYF